The rows below give T cell receptor beta chains drawn from one sample of a study of naive and memory T cell subsets. One entry per CDR3 protein, called by TCRdb with MiXCR from the UMI-ligation and nested PCR reads. The sample records some 40,000 distinct CDR3 sequences, 11% being singletons. Sample: skin, taken from a tuberculin skin test site. These TCRs come from an adult in good health. The CDR3 runs from the conserved cysteine through the conserved F or W. D genes are given only for firm matches. Clone size is shown for a subset of rows, as once, few, many or a class of expanded clone.

clone_size j_call v_call d_call cdr3_nt cdr3_aa
few TRBJ2-2 TRBV12-3/TRBV12-4 TRBD2 TGTGCCAGCAGTTTAGGGGGGACTAGCGGGGGGGCAGGCGGGGAGCTGTTTTTT CASSLGGTSGGAGGELFF
medium-sized TRBJ2-7 TRBV9 NA TGTGCCAGCAGCGCGAGCTCCTACGAGCAGTACTTC CASSASSYEQYF
many TRBJ2-7 TRBV7-2 TRBD1 TGTGCCAGCAGCTCACAGGGGGCTTCGTCCTACGAGCAGTACTTC CASSSQGASSYEQYF
NA TRBJ1-1 TRBV10-3 NA TGTGCCATACGGACGGACACAAATCATGATAACACTGAAGCTTTCTTT CAIRTDTNHDNTEAFF
NA TRBJ2-3 TRBV5-1 TRBD2 TGCGCCAGCAGCTTGGGACTAGCGGGGGGCCGCACAGATACGCAGTATTTT CASSLGLAGGRTDTQYF
many TRBJ1-2 TRBV28 NA TGTGCCAGCAGTTTTGGTATTCAGAAATATGGCTACACCTTC CASSFGIQKYGYTF
many TRBJ2-1 TRBV20-1 NA TGCAGTGCTCGTAATCCCCGGGACGCTTACAATGAGCAGTTCTTC CSARNPRDAYNEQFF
many TRBJ1-3 TRBV6-6 NA TGTGCCAGCAGTTACGTTGGGACATTGGGTCGAAACACCATATATTTT CASSYVGTLGRNTIYF
few TRBJ2-7 TRBV2 TRBD1 TGTGCCAGCAGCGAACAGGGGGAATCCTACGAGCAGTACTTC CASSEQGESYEQYF
NA TRBJ2-2 TRBV12-3/TRBV12-4 NA TGTGCCAGCAGATCGGTGGGGGAGCTGTTTTTT CASRSVGELFF
many TRBJ1-1 TRBV20-1 NA TGCAGTGCTAGAGATAAGGGGTTGGGCACTGAAGCTTTCTTT CSARDKGLGTEAFF
many TRBJ2-4 TRBV20-1 TRBD2 TGCAGTGCTAGTTTCCTCAGCGGGGAAGCCAAAAACATTCAGTACTTC CSASFLSGEAKNIQYF
NA TRBJ2-1 TRBV25-1 NA TGTGCCAGCAGTGTACGGGGGAGCTCCTACAATGAGCAGTTCTTC CASSVRGSSYNEQFF
NA TRBJ1-1 TRBV12-3/TRBV12-4 NA TGTGCCAGCAGTTTAGGGCCAACAAAAGCTTTCTTT CASSLGPTKAFF
NA TRBJ1-6 TRBV20-1 TRBD1 TGCAGTGCTTTGGGACAGAACTCCTATAATTCACCCCTCAACTTT CSALGQNSYNSPLNF
few TRBJ2-1 TRBV20-1 TRBD2 TGCAGTGCTAGAGACCCCTTGACTAGCGGGAGGCGCAATGAGCAGTTCTTC CSARDPLTSGRRNEQFF
many TRBJ2-1 TRBV12-3/TRBV12-4 NA TGTGCCAGCAGTTTAGCGGAGGGGGGCCGGTCCTACAATGAGCAGTTCTTC CASSLAEGGRSYNEQFF